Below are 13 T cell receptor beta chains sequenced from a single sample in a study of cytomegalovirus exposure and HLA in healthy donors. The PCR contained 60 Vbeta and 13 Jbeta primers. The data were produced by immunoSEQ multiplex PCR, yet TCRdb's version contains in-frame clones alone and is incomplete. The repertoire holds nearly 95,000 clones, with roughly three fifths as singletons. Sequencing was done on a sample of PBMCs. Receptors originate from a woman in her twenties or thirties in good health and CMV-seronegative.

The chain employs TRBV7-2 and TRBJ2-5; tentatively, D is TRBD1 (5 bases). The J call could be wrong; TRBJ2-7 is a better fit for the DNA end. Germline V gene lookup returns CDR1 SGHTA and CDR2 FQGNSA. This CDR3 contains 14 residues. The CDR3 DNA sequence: TGTGCCAGCAGGGTTGACAGCCCCTACGACGAGCAGTACTTC. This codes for CASRVDSPYDEQYF.

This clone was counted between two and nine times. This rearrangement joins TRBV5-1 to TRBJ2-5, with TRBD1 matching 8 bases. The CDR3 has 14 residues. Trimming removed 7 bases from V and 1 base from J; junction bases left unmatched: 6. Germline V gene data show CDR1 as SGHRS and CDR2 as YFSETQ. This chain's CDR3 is CASRLGTGQETQYF. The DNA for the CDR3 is TGCGCCAGCCGCCTTGGGACAGGCCAAGAGACCCAGTACTTC.

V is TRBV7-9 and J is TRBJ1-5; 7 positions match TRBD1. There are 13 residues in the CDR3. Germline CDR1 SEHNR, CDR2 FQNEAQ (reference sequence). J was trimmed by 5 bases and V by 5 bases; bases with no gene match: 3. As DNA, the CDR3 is TGTGCCAGCAGCCTCCAGGGGGATCAGCCCCAGCATTTT. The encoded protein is CASSLQGDQPQHF.

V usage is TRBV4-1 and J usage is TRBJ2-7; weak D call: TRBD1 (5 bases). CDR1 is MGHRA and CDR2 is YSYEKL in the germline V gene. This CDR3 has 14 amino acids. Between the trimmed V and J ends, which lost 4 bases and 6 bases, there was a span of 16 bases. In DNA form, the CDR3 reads TGCGCCAGCAGCCCTGACAGTCGGGCTTTCGAGCAGTACTTC. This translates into CASSPDSRAFEQYF.

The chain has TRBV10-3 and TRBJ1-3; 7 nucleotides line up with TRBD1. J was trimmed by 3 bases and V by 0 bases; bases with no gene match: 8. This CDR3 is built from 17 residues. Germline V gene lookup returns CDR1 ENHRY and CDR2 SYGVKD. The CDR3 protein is CAISESPTDRRGNTIYF. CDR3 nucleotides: TGTGCCATCAGTGAGTCGCCGACGGACAGGCGTGGAAACACCATATATTTT.

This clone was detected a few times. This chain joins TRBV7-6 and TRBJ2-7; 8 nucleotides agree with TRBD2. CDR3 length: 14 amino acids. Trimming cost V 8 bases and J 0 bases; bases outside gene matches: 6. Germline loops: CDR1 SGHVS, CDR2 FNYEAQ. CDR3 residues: CASGRTSSSYEQYF. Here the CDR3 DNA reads TGTGCCAGCGGGAGGACTAGCAGCTCCTACGAGCAGTACTTC.

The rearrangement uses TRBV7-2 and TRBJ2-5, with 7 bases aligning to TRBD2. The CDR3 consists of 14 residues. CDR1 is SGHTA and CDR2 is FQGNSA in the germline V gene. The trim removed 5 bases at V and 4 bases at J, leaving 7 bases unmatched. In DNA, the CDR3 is TGTGCCAGCAGCAGCTTCCCGGGGGGAGAGACCCAGTACTTC. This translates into CASSSFPGGETQYF. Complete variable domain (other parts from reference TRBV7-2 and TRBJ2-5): GAGVSQSPSNKVTEKGKDVELRCDPISGHTALYWYRQSLGQGLEFLIYFQGNSAPDKSGLPSDRFSAERTGGSVSTLTIQRTQQEDSAVYLCASSSFPGGETQYFGPGTRLLVL.

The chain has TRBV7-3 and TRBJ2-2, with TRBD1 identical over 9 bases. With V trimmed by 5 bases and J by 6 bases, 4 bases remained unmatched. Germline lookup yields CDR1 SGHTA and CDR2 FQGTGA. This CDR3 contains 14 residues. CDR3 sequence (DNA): TGTGCCAGCAGCGAGGACAGGGGCGCCGGGGAGCTGTTTTTT. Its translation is CASSEDRGAGELFF.

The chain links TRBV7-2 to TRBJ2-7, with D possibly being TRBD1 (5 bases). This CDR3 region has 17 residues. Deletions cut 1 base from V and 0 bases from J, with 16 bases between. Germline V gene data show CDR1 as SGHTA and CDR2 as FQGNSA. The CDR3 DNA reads TGTGCCAGCAGCTTAGGAGAAGGGGCTTTAAGCTCCTACGAGCAGTACTTC. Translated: CASSLGEGALSSYEQYF.

In DNA, the CDR3 is TGTGCCAGCAGCTACGACAGCTACTCTGGAAACACCATATATTTT. This encodes CASSYDSYSGNTIYF. The genes are TRBV5-4 and TRBJ1-3; D might be TRBD1 (5 bases). There are 15 residues in the CDR3. V lost 3 bases and J 0 bases, leaving 10 bases between the germline ends. CDR1 is SGHNT and CDR2 is YYREEE in the germline V gene (reference sequence). Drawing the rest from reference TRBV5-4 and TRBJ1-3, the complete variable domain is ETGVTQSPTHLIKTRGQQVTLRCSSQSGHNTVSWYQQALGQGPQFIFQYYREEENGRGNFPPRFSGLQFPNYSSELNVNALELDDSALYLCASSYDSYSGNTIYFGEGSWLTVV.

The CDR3 nucleotides are TGTGCCAGCAACGGCGGATGGTACCAAGAGACCCAGTACTTC. Protein: CASNGGWYQETQYF. This chain connects TRBV28 to TRBJ2-5; no reliable D call. Germline CDR1 is MDHEN and CDR2 is SYDVKM. CDR3 length: 14 residues. V lost 7 bases, J lost 0 bases, and 12 bases lay in between. The entire variable domain, with the rest obtained from reference TRBV28 and TRBJ2-5, is as follows: DVKVTQSSRYLVKRTGEKVFLECVQDMDHENMFWYRQDPGLGLRLIYFSYDVKMKEKGDIPEGYSVSREKKERFSLILESASTNQTSMYLCASNGGWYQETQYFGPGTRLLVL.

The CDR3 nucleotides are TGCGCCAGCAGCTTTAGCGGGAGTGGTTTAGAGCAGTACTTC. This encodes CASSFSGSGLEQYF. The chain carries TRBV5-1 and TRBJ2-7; 9 bases are shared with TRBD2. Trimming at V came to 2 bases and at J to 7 bases, leaving 7 bases not matched to a gene. The CDR3 runs 14 residues. Germline assignment: CDR1 SGHRS and CDR2 YFSETQ.

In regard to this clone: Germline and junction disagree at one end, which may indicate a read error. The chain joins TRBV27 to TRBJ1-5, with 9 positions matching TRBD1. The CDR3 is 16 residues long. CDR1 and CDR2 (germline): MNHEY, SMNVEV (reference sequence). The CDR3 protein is CAGSGEWTGAAWPQHF. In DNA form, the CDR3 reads TGTGCCGGCAGTGGGGAGTGGACAGGGGCAGCCTGGCCCCAGCATTTT.